These 13 T cell receptor beta chains were sequenced from one sample in a study of blood T cell repertoires in COVID-19. Sequencing used immunoSEQ multiplex PCR; TCRdb keeps in-frame clones, though not all of them. Among roughly 70,000 clones, around 77% were seen once, and the ten largest hold 8% to 10%. Sequenced sample: peripheral blood. All receptors come from a human donor in a cohort sampled during active COVID-19.

The V and J genes are TRBV6-5 and TRBJ1-4; tentative D call: TRBD1 (5 bases). Trimming took off 5 bases at V and 5 bases at J, with 12 bases between the two ends. The CDR3 extends over 14 amino acids. Germline lookup yields CDR1 MNHEY and CDR2 SVGAGI. DNA for the CDR3: TGTGCCAGCAGTCTATACTCAGGGAATGAAAAACTGTTTTTT. Its protein is CASSLYSGNEKLFF.

V and J are TRBV13 and TRBJ2-3, with D maybe TRBD2 (7 bases). With 6 bases removed from V and 5 bases from J, the gap between germline ends came to 21 bases. Per the germline V gene, CDR1 is PRHDT and CDR2 is FYEKMQ (reference sequence). The CDR3 runs to 16 residues. CDR3 nucleotides: TGTGCCAGCAGTTTCACCGTCGGGGGGCTGATAGATACGCAGTATTTT. Residues: CASSFTVGGLIDTQYF.

The chain is built from TRBV3-1 (or the pseudogene TRBV3-2) and TRBJ2-3, with D perhaps TRBD2 (7 bases). This CDR3 has 15 amino acids. V dropped 4 bases and J dropped 5 bases, with 16 bases sitting between them. CDR1 LGHDT and CDR2 YNNKEL come from the germline V gene (reference sequence). The CDR3 bases are TGTGCCAGCAGCCCCCGGGGAGGGGGAAAAGATACGCAGTATTTT. Translating it yields CASSPRGGGKDTQYF.

This clone was observed a single time. V is TRBV28 and J is TRBJ2-3, with D possibly matching TRBD2 (6 bases). The CDR3 totals 15 residues. Germline V gene data show CDR1 as MDHEN and CDR2 as SYDVKM. V was pared by 8 bases and J by 3 bases, with 18 bases between. The CDR3 DNA follows: TGTGCCAGCCCCGCCACTTTGGGGGGAACAGATACGCAGTATTTT. Amino acids: CASPATLGGTDTQYF.

V is TRBV10-1 and J is TRBJ1-1, with D perhaps TRBD1 (6 bases). Trimming took off 5 bases at V and 4 bases at J, with 14 bases between the two ends. The V gene's germline CDR1 is WNHNN and CDR2 SYGVQD (reference sequence). The CDR3 runs to 14 residues. The CDR3 region has the DNA TGCGCCAGCAGTAAGGACAGATCTTTCACTGAAGCTTTCTTT. It specifies CASSKDRSFTEAFF.

The V gene is TRBV5-1, the J gene TRBJ2-5; 8 bases match TRBD1. This CDR3 has 14 residues. Germline CDR1 reads SGHRS; CDR2 reads YFSETQ. V gave up 5 bases and J gave up 5 bases; unmatched junction bases: 8. CDR3 region: CASSSPGQEETQYF. The CDR3 DNA follows: TGCGCCAGCAGTTCGCCGGGACAGGAGGAGACCCAGTACTTC. Combining the CDR3 with reference TRBV5-1 and TRBJ2-5 gives the whole variable domain KAGVTQTPRYLIKTRGQQVTLSCSPISGHRSVSWYQQTPGQGLQFLFEYFSETQRNKGNFPGRFSGRQFSNSRSEMNVSTLELGDSALYLCASSSPGQEETQYFGPGTRLLVL.

J is TRBJ1-1 and V is TRBV7-2; TRBD1 matches 9 bases. V was clipped by 5 bases and J by 8 bases; unmatched bases: 6. The CDR3 is 13 residues long. The germline CDR1 and CDR2 sequences are SGHTA and FQGNSA. As DNA, the CDR3 is TGTGCCAGCAGCATATTGGACAGGGGAGAAGCTTTCTTT. It encodes CASSILDRGEAFF.

The genes are TRBV19 and TRBJ2-3; perhaps TRBD2 as D (6 bases). CDR1 LNHDA and CDR2 SQIVND come from the germline V gene (reference sequence). The length of the CDR3 is 14 residues. V gave up 7 bases and J gave up 2 bases, with 13 bases separating them. The CDR3 sequence: CASTIGGITDTQYF. Written as DNA, the CDR3 is TGTGCCAGTACCATCGGGGGTATCACAGATACGCAGTATTTT.

This clone has only one observation. CDR3 DNA sequence: TGTGCCACACAACAGGGGTCAAGGTACGAGCAGTACTTC. Protein sequence: CATQQGSRYEQYF. The chain carries TRBV6-5 and TRBJ2-7; 7 bases fit TRBD1. V was pared by 10 bases and J by 4 bases, with 10 bases of the junction left unmatched. The germline V gene encodes CDR1 MNHEY and CDR2 SVGAGI. CDR3 length: 13 residues.

The chain combines TRBV7-9 with TRBJ2-5; 8 positions match TRBD2. The V gene's germline CDR1 is SEHNR and CDR2 FQNEAQ (reference sequence). Trimming cost V 7 bases and J 4 bases; bases outside gene matches: 8. There are 14 residues in the CDR3. CDR3 amino acids: CASNVGLVGETQYF. CDR3 nucleotides: TGTGCCAGCAACGTGGGACTAGTGGGAGAGACCCAGTACTTC.

The chain is built from TRBV6-2 or TRBV6-3 and TRBJ1-5; the match to TRBD1 covers 7 bases. Germline assignment: CDR1 MNHEY and CDR2 SVGEGT. The V segment lost 5 bases and the J segment 4 bases; nucleotides outside the gene matches: 11. The CDR3 is 16 residues long. The CDR3 DNA is TGTGCCAGCAGTCGGGGGACAGTTGTATTTAATCAGCCCCAGCATTTT. Protein sequence: CASSRGTVVFNQPQHF.

The chain joins TRBV3-1 (or the pseudogene TRBV3-2) to TRBJ1-3; D is possibly TRBD1 (6 bases). V was cut by 2 bases and J by 1 base, with 6 bases left in between. This CDR3 comprises 14 residues. Germline CDR1 and CDR2: LGHDT and YNNKEL (reference sequence). For the CDR3, the DNA is TGTGCCAGCAGCCAACAGGGGTCTGGAAACACCATATATTTT. Translating gives CASSQQGSGNTIYF.

The chain carries TRBV28 and TRBJ1-4; no reliable D call. The V gene lost 6 bases and the J gene lost 3 bases, with 5 bases spanning the gap. CDR1 and CDR2 (germline): MDHEN, SYDVKM. The CDR3 has 12 residues. The CDR3 region is CASRQSNEKLFF. The CDR3 nucleotides are TGTGCCAGCAGGCAGTCTAATGAAAAACTGTTTTTT.